Below are 19 T cell receptor beta chains sequenced from a single sample in a study of lymphopenia after photon versus proton radiotherapy. Clones were read by immunoSEQ multiplex PCR, and TCRdb kept only the in-frame ones, dropping some. Here the sample spans over 35,000 clones, about 86% being singletons. This material consisted of peripheral blood, taken from a patient treated with proton-based radiotherapy. The receptors were gathered from a woman in her sixties or seventies with pancreatic cancer. Some clones in this sample may be carry-over from other donors' samples.

The rearrangement links TRBV21-1 to TRBJ2-2; the D call in the table, TRBD2, was not verified against the DNA. TRBV21-1 is tagged as a pseudogene. The CDR3 length is 17 residues. The CDR3 sequence is CASSKGLGGRGAGELFF. Written as DNA, the CDR3 is TGTGCCAGCAGCAAAGGGCTCGGAGGGCGCGGGGCCGGGGAGCTGTTTTTT.

The table lists this clone with a few counts. This sequence joins TRBV5-1 and TRBJ1-6, with 10 bases lining up with TRBD1. With V trimmed by 4 bases and J by 2 bases, 6 bases remained unmatched. Germline assignment: CDR1 SGHRS and CDR2 YFSETQ. The CDR3 extends over 17 amino acids. CDR3 nucleotide sequence: TGCGCCAGCAGCACGGGGACAGGGGAAACCTATAATTCACCCCTCCACTTT. It codes for CASSTGTGETYNSPLHF.

This clone was picked up a small number of times. The V gene is TRBV30, the J gene TRBJ2-7; TRBD2 aligns across 8 bases. Germline-derived CDR1 and CDR2 are GTSNPN and SVGIG (reference sequence). CDR3 length: 13 amino acids. V lost 2 bases to trimming and J lost 6 bases; unmatched junction nucleotides: 6. CDR3 in DNA: TGTGCCTGGAGTTCTTTAGCGGGAACCGAGCAGTACTTC. It yields the protein CAWSSLAGTEQYF.

The genes are TRBV6-6 and TRBJ2-1; 7 nucleotides match TRBD1. The CDR3 length is 11 residues. Germline lookup yields CDR1 MNHNY and CDR2 SVGAGI (reference sequence). The V gene end was trimmed by 7 bases and the J gene end by 9 bases; junction bases not matched to a gene: 3. CDR3 nucleotides: TGTGCCAGCACAAACAGGGGTGAGCAGTTCTTC. It yields the protein CASTNRGEQFF.

The table lists this clone with a count of one. This chain connects TRBV5-4 to TRBJ2-1, with 14 positions matching TRBD2. V shed 4 bases and J 8 bases; nucleotides not matched to a gene: 5. Germline lookup yields CDR1 SGHNT and CDR2 YYREEE (reference sequence). The CDR3 covers 15 residues. The CDR3 region has the DNA TGTGCCAGCAGCCCGGGACTAGCGGGAGTCTATGAGCAGTTCTTC. The encoded protein is CASSPGLAGVYEQFF.

The V call is TRBV5-1, the J call TRBJ2-3; D gene uncertain. With 2 bases removed from V and 2 bases from J, the gap between germline ends came to 18 bases. CDR3 size: 17 residues. CDR1 is SGHRS and CDR2 is YFSETQ in the germline V gene. CDR3 sequence reads: CASSFSFRQAITDTQYF. CDR3 bases: TGCGCCAGCAGCTTTAGTTTTAGGCAGGCGATCACAGATACGCAGTATTTT.

Here the CDR3 DNA reads TGTGCCACCACCAAGGCGCAGGATGGGTACTATGGCTACACCTTC. Protein product: CATTKAQDGYYGYTF. The chain links TRBV15 to TRBJ1-2; D gene ambiguous. The CDR3 is made up of 15 amino acids. Germline V CDR1 and CDR2: LNHNV, YYDKDF (reference sequence). The germline V and J ends were trimmed by 7 bases and 3 bases, with 18 bases remaining between them.

The chain couples TRBV5-1 to TRBJ1-2; 7 bases match TRBD1. CDR1 is SGHRS, CDR2 YFSETQ, per germline. The trim removed 4 bases at V and 5 bases at J, leaving 5 bases unmatched. The CDR3 is 13 residues long. The CDR3 here is CASSTGQLYGYTF. In nucleotides, the CDR3 is TGCGCCAGCAGCACGGGACAGCTATATGGCTACACCTTC.

This chain connects TRBV6-6 to TRBJ2-7; perhaps TRBD1 as D (6 bases). Germline CDR1 is MNHNY and CDR2 is SVGAGI (reference sequence). The CDR3 contains 14 residues. V was clipped by 5 bases and J by 0 bases, with 11 bases between them. DNA of the CDR3: TGTGCCAGCAGTCCCCGGGACAACTCCTACGAGCAGTACTTC. It specifies CASSPRDNSYEQYF.

The chain uses TRBV19 and TRBJ2-1, with D maybe TRBD2 (6 bases). This CDR3 spans 13 amino acids. Looked up from germline, CDR1 is LNHDA and CDR2 is SQIVND (reference sequence). V lost 5 bases and J lost 15, with 20 bases in between. The DNA of the CDR3 is TGTGCCAGTAGTCCGCCCCAACTAGCACTGCGGTTCTTC. Translating gives CASSPPQLALRFF.

The rearrangement uses TRBV28 and TRBJ2-7; 8 bases match TRBD1. J was trimmed by 5 bases and V by 8 bases; bases with no gene match: 14. The CDR3 covers 15 residues. CDR1 is MDHEN and CDR2 is SYDVKM in the germline V gene. The chain's CDR3 is CASGPARTGSNEQYF. For the CDR3, the DNA is TGTGCCAGCGGGCCCGCAAGGACAGGGAGCAACGAGCAGTACTTC.

The rearrangement links TRBV10-3 to TRBJ2-1, with D perhaps matching TRBD2 (6 bases). The germline gives CDR1 ENHRY, CDR2 SYGVKD. This CDR3 comprises 14 residues. Trimming cost V 2 bases and J 2 bases, with 7 bases left between them. In nucleotides, the CDR3 is TGTGCCATCAGTGAGGGGACTGCCTACAATGAGCAGTTCTTC. Translating gives CAISEGTAYNEQFF.

This clone was counted a single time. The J gene is TRBJ2-3, the V gene TRBV6-6; no firm D call. The V gene's germline CDR1 is MNHNY and CDR2 SVGAGI (reference sequence). V lost 5 bases, J lost 6 bases, and 6 bases lay in between. This CDR3 spans 11 amino acids. In DNA form, the CDR3 reads TGTGCCAGCAGTACTGGGGATACGCAGTATTTT. It translates to CASSTGDTQYF.

The J gene is TRBJ2-7, the V gene TRBV19, with D possibly being TRBD1 or TRBD2 (5 bases each). The V and J ends lost 4 bases and 3 bases respectively, with 16 bases between them. From germline, CDR1 is LNHDA and CDR2 SQIVND (reference sequence). The CDR3 runs to 15 residues. The CDR3 spells CASSTRDPVYYEQYF. CDR3 DNA: TGTGCCAGTAGTACTCGGGACCCAGTTTACTACGAGCAGTACTTC.

The chain recombines TRBV30 with TRBJ1-2; possibly TRBD1 for D (6 bases). CDR1 is GTSNPN, CDR2 SVGIG, per germline (reference sequence). The CDR3 is made up of 15 amino acids. Trimming removed 4 bases at V and 4 bases at J, with 19 bases between. CDR3 sequence (DNA): TGTGCCTGGACCCTCCTAAGGGGGACTGCCTATGGCTACACCTTC. It codes for CAWTLLRGTAYGYTF. Supplemented by reference TRBV30 and TRBJ1-2, the full variable domain reads SQTIHQWPATLVQPVGSPLSLECTVEGTSNPNLYWYRQAAGRGLQLLFYSVGIGQISSEVPQNLSASRPQDRQFILSSKKLLLSDSGFYLCAWTLLRGTAYGYTFGSGTRLTVV.

CDR3 sequence (DNA): TGTGCCTGGAGGGCGGGACTGAGCTCCTACAATGAGCAGTTCTTC. Amino acids: CAWRAGLSSYNEQFF. The chain joins TRBV30 to TRBJ2-1; perhaps TRBD2 as D (6 bases). Germline-derived CDR1 and CDR2 are GTSNPN and SVGIG (reference sequence). The V and J ends lost 3 bases and 0 bases respectively, with 12 bases between them. The CDR3 extends over 15 amino acids. The entire variable domain, with the rest obtained from reference TRBV30 and TRBJ2-1, is as follows: SQTIHQWPATLVQPVGSPLSLECTVEGTSNPNLYWYRQAAGRGLQLLFYSVGIGQISSEVPQNLSASRPQDRQFILSSKKLLLSDSGFYLCAWRAGLSSYNEQFFGPGTRLTVL.

The chain couples TRBV28 to TRBJ1-5; 7 bases map to TRBD1. The V segment lost 6 bases and the J segment 3 bases; nucleotides outside the gene matches: 8. Per the germline V gene, CDR1 is MDHEN and CDR2 is SYDVKM. CDR3 length: 15 amino acids. This CDR3 reads CASSPGQLNNQPQHF. CDR3 in DNA: TGTGCCAGCAGCCCGGGACAGTTAAACAATCAGCCCCAGCATTTT. Full variable domain (rest looked up from reference TRBV28 and TRBJ1-5): DVKVTQSSRYLVKRTGEKVFLECVQDMDHENMFWYRQDPGLGLRLIYFSYDVKMKEKGDIPEGYSVSREKKERFSLILESASTNQTSMYLCASSPGQLNNQPQHFGDGTRLSIL.

The chain has TRBV28 and TRBJ1-2; 8 bases are shared with TRBD1. The length of the CDR3 is 17 residues. V lost 7 bases and J lost 4; bases outside the gene matches: 17. The germline gives CDR1 MDHEN, CDR2 SYDVKM. DNA of the CDR3: TGTGCCAGCATATCCGGGACAGGCACCTTTAAGGCCTATGGCTACACCTTC. This translates into CASISGTGTFKAYGYTF.

This chain joins TRBV5-6 and TRBJ2-7; the match to TRBD2 covers 13 bases. The germline V gene encodes CDR1 SGHDT and CDR2 YYEEEE. J gave up 3 bases and V 2 bases, and 5 bases lay outside the gene matches. CDR3 size: 16 residues. For the CDR3, the DNA is TGTGCCAGCAGCTTAAATGGACTAGCGGGGGTCTACGAGCAGTACTTC. Protein sequence: CASSLNGLAGVYEQYF.